This TCR beta chain was captured in a study of Ad26.COV2.S vaccination and SARS-CoV-2 variants. The treatment was: roughly 19 received Ad26.COV2.S at low or high dose, single or two shots; a few received placebo; per-sample allocation not given. Day 63 following the first vaccine or placebo injection was when the samples were taken. Germline lookup yields CDR1 SGHDT and CDR2 YYEEEE. Trimming left V 5 bases short and J 0 bases short, with 12 bases between. This CDR3 comprises 15 residues. Repertoires were generated with immunoSEQ multiplex PCR, while TCRdb's copy carries only in-frame clones and drops some. Here the sample spans more than 350,000 clones, approximately 92% being singletons.

This TCR derives from a person aged 18-65 years who received the Ad26.COV2.S COVID-19 vaccine or a placebo. The input for sequencing was peripheral blood, taken in a trial of Ad26.COV2.S vaccine versus placebo. This chain joins TRBV5-6 and TRBJ2-1, with D perhaps matching TRBD2 (6 bases). CDR3 protein: CASRPSGPSYNEQFF. CDR3 sequence (DNA): TGTGCCAGCAGACCCAGCGGGCCCTCCTACAATGAGCAGTTCTTC.